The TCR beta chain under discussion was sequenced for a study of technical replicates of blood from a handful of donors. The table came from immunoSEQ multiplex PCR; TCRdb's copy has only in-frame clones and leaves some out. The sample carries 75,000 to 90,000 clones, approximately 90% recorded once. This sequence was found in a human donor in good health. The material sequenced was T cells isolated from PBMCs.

The chain's CDR3 is CSVPSGRDDTQYF. The CDR3 region has the DNA TGCAGCGTGCCTAGCGGGAGGGACGATACGCAGTATTTT. The chain combines TRBV29-1 with TRBJ2-3, with 12 bases lining up with TRBD2. Germline lookup yields CDR1 SQVTM and CDR2 ANQGSEA. V lost 6 bases, J lost 6 bases, and 4 bases stayed unmatched. The CDR3 totals 13 residues.